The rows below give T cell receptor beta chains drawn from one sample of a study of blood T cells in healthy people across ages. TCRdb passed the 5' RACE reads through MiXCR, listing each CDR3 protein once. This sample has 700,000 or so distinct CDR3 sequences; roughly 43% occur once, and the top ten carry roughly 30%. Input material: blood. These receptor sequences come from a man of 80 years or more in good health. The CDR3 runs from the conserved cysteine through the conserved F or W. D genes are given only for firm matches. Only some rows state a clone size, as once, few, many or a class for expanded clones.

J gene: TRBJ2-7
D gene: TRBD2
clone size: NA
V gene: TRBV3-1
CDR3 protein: CASSHTSWEAGGPRYEQYF
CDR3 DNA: TGTGCCAGCAGCCATACTTCCTGGGAAGCGGGAGGGCCACGCTACGAGCAGTACTTC

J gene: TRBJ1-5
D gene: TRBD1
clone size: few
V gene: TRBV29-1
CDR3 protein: CSVGAGGNQPQHF
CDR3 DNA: TGCAGCGTTGGGGCAGGGGGAAATCAGCCCCAGCATTTT

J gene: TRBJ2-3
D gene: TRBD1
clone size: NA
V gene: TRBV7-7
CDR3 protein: CASSFGQGADTQYF
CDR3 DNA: TGTGCCAGCAGCTTCGGACAGGGTGCAGATACGCAGTATTTT

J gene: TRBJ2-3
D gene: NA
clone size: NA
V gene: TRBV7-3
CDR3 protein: CASSYPGADTQYF
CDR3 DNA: TGTGCCAGCAGCTACCCAGGGGCAGATACGCAGTATTTT

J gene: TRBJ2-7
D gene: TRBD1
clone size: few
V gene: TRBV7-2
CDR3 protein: CASSLQQGVYEQYF
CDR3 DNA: TGTGCCAGCAGCTTACAGCAGGGGGTGTACGAGCAGTACTTC

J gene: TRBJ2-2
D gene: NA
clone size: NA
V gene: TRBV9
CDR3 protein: CASSPQLEIGELFF
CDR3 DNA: TGTGCCAGCAGCCCCCAGTTGGAGATCGGGGAGCTGTTTTTT

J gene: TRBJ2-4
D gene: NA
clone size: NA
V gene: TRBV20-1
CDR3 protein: CSARVGDIQYF
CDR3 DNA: TGCAGTGCTAGAGTCGGGGACATTCAGTACTTC

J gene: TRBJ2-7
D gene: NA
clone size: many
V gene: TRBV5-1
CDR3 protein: CASSLEGASAKEQYF
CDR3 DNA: TGCGCCAGCAGCTTGGAAGGGGCCTCCGCGAAGGAGCAGTACTTC

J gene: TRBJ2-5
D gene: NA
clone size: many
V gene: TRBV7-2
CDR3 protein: CASSLGTRETQYF
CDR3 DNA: TGTGCCAGCAGCTTAGGGACACGAGAGACCCAGTACTTC

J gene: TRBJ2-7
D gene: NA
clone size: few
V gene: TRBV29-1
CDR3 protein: CSVGTYNEQYF
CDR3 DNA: TGCAGCGTTGGTACCTACAATGAGCAGTACTTC

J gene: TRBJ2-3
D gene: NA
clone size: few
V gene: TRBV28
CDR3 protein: CASTQEGITDTQYF
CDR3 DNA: TGTGCCAGCACCCAGGAGGGTATCACAGATACGCAGTATTTT

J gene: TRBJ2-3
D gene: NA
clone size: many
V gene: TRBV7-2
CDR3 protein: CASSSPRGLSTDTQYF
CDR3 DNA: TGTGCCAGCAGCTCCCCACGGGGGCTTAGCACAGATACGCAGTATTTT

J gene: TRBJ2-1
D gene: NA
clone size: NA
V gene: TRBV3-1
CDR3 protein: CASSQEGGGEFF
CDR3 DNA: TGTGCCAGCAGCCAAGAAGGCGGAGGGGAGTTCTTC

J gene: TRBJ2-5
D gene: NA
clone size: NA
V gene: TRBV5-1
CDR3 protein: CANSLIGPQETQYF
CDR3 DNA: TGCGCCAACAGCTTGATAGGGCCTCAAGAGACCCAGTACTTC

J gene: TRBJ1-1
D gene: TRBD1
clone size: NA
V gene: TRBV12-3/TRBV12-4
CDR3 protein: CASSKKQGANTEAFF
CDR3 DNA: TGTGCCAGCAGTAAAAAACAGGGGGCGAACACTGAAGCTTTCTTT

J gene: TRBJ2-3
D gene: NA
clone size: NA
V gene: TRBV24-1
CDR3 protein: CATSDPGTTTDTQYF
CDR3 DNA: TGTGCCACCAGTGATCCCGGGACAACCACAGATACGCAGTATTTT

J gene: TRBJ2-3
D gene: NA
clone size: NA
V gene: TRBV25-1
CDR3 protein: CASSGVSGGPAMDTQYF
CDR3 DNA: TGTGCCAGCAGTGGGGTAAGTGGGGGCCCGGCAATGGATACGCAGTATTTT

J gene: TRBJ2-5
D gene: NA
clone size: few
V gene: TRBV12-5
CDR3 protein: CASGLMPGETQYF
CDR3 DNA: TGTGCTAGTGGTTTGATGCCCGGGGAGACCCAGTACTTC